This passage covers 15 T cell receptor beta chains from one sample sequenced in a study of T cell responses to AZD1222 COVID-19 vaccine. Some clones are missing from TCRdb's copy, which holds only in-frame ones; the method was immunoSEQ multiplex PCR. The data hold around 88,000 clones, with nearly 90% observed a single time. The sequencing here drew on peripheral blood, taken on day 0 of MenACWY control vaccination. These receptors originate from an adult in good health.

The rearrangement uses TRBV10-3 and TRBJ2-1; no firm D call. V gave up 6 bases and J gave up 7 bases, with 22 bases separating them. Germline V gives CDR1 ENHRY, CDR2 SYGVKD. The CDR3 sequence is 16 residues long. The CDR3 region has the DNA TGTGCCATCAGAGATACCGGGCCCTCTGCCCTAAATGAGCAGTTCTTC. As protein: CAIRDTGPSALNEQFF.

This clone appeared once. The chain links TRBV5-1 to TRBJ2-3, with D uncertain. The CDR3 runs 13 residues. CDR1 and CDR2 from the germline V gene are SGHRS and YFSETQ. V lost 6 bases and J lost 2, with 10 bases in between. CDR3 residues: CASNPRTTDTQYF. The CDR3 nucleotides are TGCGCCAGCAATCCTCGAACCACAGATACGCAGTATTTT.

The rearrangement joins TRBV28 to TRBJ1-1; D gene ambiguous. Germline loops: CDR1 MDHEN, CDR2 SYDVKM. Trimming removed 4 bases at V and 7 bases at J, with 19 bases between. The CDR3 totals 15 residues. In nucleotides, the CDR3 is TGTGCCAGCAGTTCAACGGTGGGTGTTCGGGGTGAAGCTTTCTTT. It yields the protein CASSSTVGVRGEAFF.

The genes are TRBV5-1 and TRBJ1-5; 8 bases line up with TRBD1. Germline V gene lookup returns CDR1 SGHRS and CDR2 YFSETQ. After removal of 0 bases from V and 2 bases from J, the junction contained 1 base not matched to a gene. This CDR3 has 15 amino acids. The CDR3 DNA reads as TGCGCCAGCAGCTTGGTACAGGGGGGCAATCAGCCCCAGCATTTT. Translation gives CASSLVQGGNQPQHF.

This sequence joins TRBV2 and TRBJ1-2; TRBD1 matches at 7 bases. V trimming: 5 bases; J trimming: 4 bases; junction bases outside the gene matches: 10. Germline V gives CDR1 SNHLY, CDR2 FYNNEI. This CDR3 is built from 15 residues. CDR3 protein: CASSLQGVRIYGYTF. The CDR3 DNA is TGTGCCAGCAGTCTCCAGGGGGTACGAATCTATGGCTACACCTTC. The full variable domain, with the rest looked up from reference TRBV2 and TRBJ1-2, is EPEVTQTPSHQVTQMGQEVILRCVPISNHLYFYWYRQILGQKVEFLVSFYNNEISEKSEIFDDQFSVERPDGSNFTLKIRSTKLEDSAMYFCASSLQGVRIYGYTFGSGTRLTVV.

The CDR3 nucleotides read TGTGCCAGCAGTGAAGAGGGAGGGTCCTCCGGCTACACCTTC. Translated, it gives CASSEEGGSSGYTF. V and J are TRBV6-1 and TRBJ1-2, with D uncertain. CDR1 and CDR2 from the germline V gene are MNHNS and SASEGT. The ends were cut back, 1 base at V and 8 bases at J, with 14 bases in the middle. The CDR3 is made up of 14 amino acids.

V and J are TRBV30 and TRBJ1-4; no reliable D call. Germline-derived CDR1 and CDR2 are GTSNPN and SVGIG (reference sequence). Trimming took off 5 bases at V and 3 bases at J, with 16 bases between the two ends. This CDR3 comprises 15 residues. The CDR3 here is CAWGPSGRPNEKLFF. The DNA of the CDR3 is TGTGCCTGGGGACCCTCAGGCCGGCCTAATGAAAAACTGTTTTTT.

The chain employs TRBV5-1 and TRBJ1-1; D perhaps matches TRBD1 (5 bases). Per germline, CDR1 SGHRS and CDR2 YFSETQ. V was clipped by 3 bases and J by 2 bases, with 11 bases between them. The CDR3 loop spans 14 amino acids. The DNA of the CDR3 is TGCGCCAGCAGCTACGGGGGGGAAAACACTGAAGCTTTCTTT. Translating gives CASSYGGENTEAFF. Based on the CDR3 plus reference TRBV5-1 and TRBJ1-1, the full variable domain is KAGVTQTPRYLIKTRGQQVTLSCSPISGHRSVSWYQQTPGQGLQFLFEYFSETQRNKGNFPGRFSGRQFSNSRSEMNVSTLELGDSALYLCASSYGGENTEAFFGQGTRLTVV.

J is TRBJ2-7 and V is TRBV4-1, with 8 bases lining up with TRBD1. CDR3 length: 13 amino acids. V shed 2 bases and J 4 bases; nucleotides not matched to a gene: 1. CDR1 is MGHRA, CDR2 YSYEKL, per germline. The CDR3 DNA sequence: TGCGCCAGCAGCCAATGGACAGGGTACGAGCAGTACTTC. Its translation: CASSQWTGYEQYF.

The chain uses TRBV12-3 or TRBV12-4 and TRBJ2-3; a possible D gene is TRBD2 (5 bases). This CDR3 has 13 residues. The V and J ends lost 4 bases and 0 bases respectively, with 5 bases between them. Here the CDR3 reads CASSWTSTDTQYF. DNA for the CDR3: TGTGCCAGCAGTTGGACTAGCACAGATACGCAGTATTTT.

This chain connects TRBV6-2 or TRBV6-3 to TRBJ1-1, with TRBD1 as a possible D gene (6 bases). The CDR3 sequence is 16 residues long. V shed 5 bases and J shed 4 bases, with 20 bases lying between them. From germline, CDR1 is MNHEY and CDR2 SVGEGT. CDR3 sequence: CASSPTGTLMGTEAFF. CDR3 nucleotide sequence: TGTGCCAGCAGTCCGACAGGTACTTTAATGGGCACTGAAGCTTTCTTT.

V and J are TRBV9 and TRBJ1-4; the D is unclear. This CDR3 region has 15 residues. The V end lost 0 bases, the J end lost 8 bases, and 14 bases lay between the germline ends. The germline V gene has CDR1 SGDLS and CDR2 YYNGEE. The CDR3 region is CASSVEGRVEEKLFF. Here the CDR3 DNA reads TGTGCCAGCAGCGTAGAAGGGAGGGTTGAGGAAAAACTGTTTTTT.

This chain joins TRBV5-1 and TRBJ2-1, with TRBD2 identical over 9 bases. The CDR3 runs 16 residues. The V gene end was trimmed by 1 base and the J gene end by 6 bases; junction bases not matched to a gene: 8. From germline, CDR1 is SGHRS and CDR2 YFSETQ. CDR3 residues: CASSLRASGVINEQFF. The CDR3 bases are TGCGCCAGCAGCTTGCGAGCTAGCGGGGTGATCAATGAGCAGTTCTTC. The variable domain in full, with the rest retrieved from reference TRBV5-1 and TRBJ2-1, is KAGVTQTPRYLIKTRGQQVTLSCSPISGHRSVSWYQQTPGQGLQFLFEYFSETQRNKGNFPGRFSGRQFSNSRSEMNVSTLELGDSALYLCASSLRASGVINEQFFGPGTRLTVL.

The V call is TRBV7-3, the J call TRBJ2-5; D is undetermined. The CDR3 consists of 15 residues. Germline lookup yields CDR1 SGHTA and CDR2 FQGTGA. V lost 0 bases, J lost 5 bases, and 13 bases lay in between. Here the CDR3 reads CASSLTAGYRETQYF. In DNA form, the CDR3 reads TGTGCCAGCAGCTTAACAGCAGGCTATCGGGAGACCCAGTACTTC. Variable domain in full (rest from reference TRBV7-3 and TRBJ2-5): GAGVSQTPSNKVTEKGKYVELRCDPISGHTALYWYRQSLGQGPEFLIYFQGTGAADDSGLPNDRFFAVRPEGSVSTLKIQRTERGDSAVYLCASSLTAGYRETQYFGPGTRLLVL.

V gene TRBV2 combines with J gene TRBJ1-1, with 7 bases lining up with TRBD1. The junction had 6 bases not matched to a gene; V was cut back by 5 bases and J by 3 bases. The CDR3 has 14 residues. The germline CDR1 and CDR2 sequences are SNHLY and FYNNEI. The CDR3 coding sequence is TGTGCCAGCAGTCAGGGGGGGAAAGACACTGAAGCTTTCTTT. Protein sequence: CASSQGGKDTEAFF.